What follows are 26 T cell receptor beta chains derived from one specimen sequenced in a study of a mutant IDH1 vaccine in newly diagnosed glioma. As to time point: week 5, during vaccination. With topical imiquimod, each dose of the vaccine consisted of 300 ug of mutant IDH1 20-mer peptide. Antigens of these TCRs are unknown. Only in-frame clones appear in the TCRdb table, and some are missing; sequencing was by immunoSEQ multiplex PCR. The sample lists 30,000 to 40,000 clones, about 80% occurring once. The sequencing used PBMCs, collected from a glioma patient whose treatment included an IDH1 peptide vaccine. The receptors originated from a young man with glioma.

The chain recombines TRBV15 with TRBJ2-2, with D hard to call. V was pared by 0 bases and J by 5 bases, with 4 bases between. CDR3 length: 13 residues. Germline V gene lookup returns CDR1 LNHNV and CDR2 YYDKDF (reference sequence). CDR3 sequence reads: CATSREGTGELFF. CDR3 coding DNA: TGTGCCACCAGCAGAGAAGGGACCGGGGAGCTGTTTTTT.

Of note for this clone: Other DNA sequences within the sample encode an identical CDR3. The DNA of the CDR3 is TGTGCCAGCAGCCAAGGAAGAGGGACGGCCTACAATGAGCAGTTCTTC. Translating gives CASSQGRGTAYNEQFF. The V gene is TRBV14, the J gene TRBJ2-1; the D call may be TRBD1 or TRBD2 (5 bases each). Trimming took 1 base from V and 2 from J, leaving 12 bases between them. Germline V gives CDR1 SGHDN, CDR2 FVKESK. This CDR3 comprises 16 residues.

In DNA, the CDR3 is TGTGCCAGCAGTATACCCCGGGACCGTCAGTCACCCCTCCACTTT. Amino acid sequence: CASSIPRDRQSPLHF. The chain links TRBV2 to TRBJ1-6; D may be TRBD1 (5 bases). The CDR3 runs 15 residues. Trimming took off 5 bases at V and 10 bases at J, with 18 bases between the two ends. Germline V gene data show CDR1 as SNHLY and CDR2 as FYNNEI.

This clone has more than one count but fewer than ten. Other DNA sequences within the sample encode an identical CDR3. V is TRBV9 and J is TRBJ2-2; 12 nucleotides agree with TRBD2. The CDR3 sequence is 17 residues long. Germline loops: CDR1 SGDLS, CDR2 YYNGEE. The V segment lost 0 bases and the J segment 0 bases; nucleotides outside the gene matches: 0. DNA of the CDR3: TGTGCCAGCAGCGTAGGACTAGCGGGGGCGAACACCGGGGAGCTGTTTTTT. Translating it yields CASSVGLAGANTGELFF. Combining the CDR3 with reference TRBV9 and TRBJ2-2 gives the whole variable domain DSGVTQTPKHLITATGQRVTLRCSPRSGDLSVYWYQQSLDQGLQFLIQYYNGEERAKGNILERFSAQQFPDLHSELNLSSLELGDSALYFCASSVGLAGANTGELFFGEGSRLTVL.

The chain uses TRBV6-5 and TRBJ2-7; 8 bases match TRBD1. The CDR3 contains 13 residues. Germline CDR1 is MNHEY and CDR2 is SVGAGI. V trimming: 6 bases; J trimming: 3 bases; junction bases outside the gene matches: 4. Here the CDR3 reads CASRRQGNYEQYF. The DNA for the CDR3 is TGTGCCAGCAGACGACAGGGGAACTACGAGCAGTACTTC.

J is TRBJ1-4 and V is TRBV10-2; 7 bases agree with TRBD1. Looked up from germline, CDR1 is WSHSY and CDR2 is SAAADI. This CDR3 comprises 15 residues. V lost 5 bases, J lost 4 bases, and 7 bases stayed unmatched. The CDR3 region has the DNA TGCGCCAGCAGTTCCACAGGGGCCATTAATGAAAAACTGTTTTTT. It is translated as CASSSTGAINEKLFF.

The chain is built from TRBV19 and TRBJ1-5; D call uncertain. There are 15 residues in the CDR3. Trimming removed 3 bases at V and 4 bases at J, with 13 bases between. The germline V gene has CDR1 LNHDA and CDR2 SQIVND (reference sequence). The CDR3 bases are TGTGCCAGTAGTATGGCAGCCCAGACGAATCAGCCCCAGCATTTT. Encoded protein: CASSMAAQTNQPQHF.

This clone appeared a few times. The genes are TRBV30 and TRBJ1-5; D is uncertain. V shed 0 bases and J shed 0 bases, with 9 bases lying between them. This CDR3 has 15 amino acids. Germline-derived CDR1 and CDR2 are GTSNPN and SVGIG (reference sequence). CDR3 in amino acids: CAWSVHAGSNQPQHF. DNA of the CDR3: TGTGCCTGGAGTGTACACGCCGGTAGCAATCAGCCCCAGCATTTT.

The V and J genes are TRBV15 and TRBJ2-2; perhaps TRBD1 as D (5 bases). The CDR3 extends over 14 amino acids. V was cut by 3 bases and J by 6 bases, with 11 bases left in between. The germline V gene has CDR1 LNHNV and CDR2 YYDKDF (reference sequence). CDR3 in DNA: TGTGCCACCAGCAGCAGGGTGTTAGCCGGGGAGCTGTTTTTT. Its protein product is CATSSRVLAGELFF.

This chain connects TRBV11-2 to TRBJ1-4; a possible D gene is TRBD1 (5 bases). Germline values: CDR1 SGHAT, CDR2 FQNNGV. Trimming stripped 2 bases from V and 7 bases from J, with 17 bases between. The CDR3 runs to 16 residues. CDR3 DNA: TGTGCCAGCAGCTTACGGAGGGACGGGGGGTTTGAAAAACTGTTTTTT. This gives the protein CASSLRRDGGFEKLFF.

This chain uses TRBV19 with TRBJ1-4; possible D gene TRBD1, 6 bases. CDR1 and CDR2 (germline): LNHDA, SQIVND (reference sequence). Trimming cost V 5 bases and J 0 bases, with 16 bases left between them. This CDR3 spans 17 amino acids. The CDR3 DNA reads as TGTGCCAGTAGTTTTCTCTGGGACACTCCAACTAATGAAAAACTGTTTTTT. This gives the protein CASSFLWDTPTNEKLFF.

The CDR3 here is CATSRDLGGAAAGELFF. The DNA of the CDR3 is TGTGCCACCAGCAGAGACCTCGGGGGGGCGGCGGCCGGGGAGCTGTTTTTT. The genes are TRBV15 and TRBJ2-2; 8 bases are a match to TRBD2. There are 17 residues in the CDR3. With 0 bases clipped from V and 6 bases from J, the junction kept 9 bases outside the gene matches. The V gene's germline CDR1 is LNHNV and CDR2 YYDKDF (reference sequence). Full variable domain (outside the CDR3, taken from reference TRBV15 and TRBJ2-2): DAMVIQNPRYQVTQFGKPVTLSCSQTLNHNVMYWYQQKSSQAPKLLFHYYDKDFNNEADTPDNFQSRRPNTSFCFLDIRSPGLGDTAMYLCATSRDLGGAAAGELFFGEGSRLTVL.

The genes are TRBV10-1 and TRBJ1-5, with D unresolved. The CDR3 loop spans 12 amino acids. Germline-derived CDR1 and CDR2 are WNHNN and SYGVQD (reference sequence). The germline V and J ends were trimmed by 9 bases and 5 bases, with 11 bases remaining between them. The CDR3 reads CARPNGDQPQHF. Written as DNA, the CDR3 is TGCGCCAGGCCGAATGGAGATCAGCCCCAGCATTTT.

This clone is a singleton in its sample. The chain employs TRBV6-1 and TRBJ1-5; perhaps TRBD1 as D (6 bases). V lost 7 bases and J lost 11, with 21 bases in between. Per germline, CDR1 MNHNS and CDR2 SASEGT. The CDR3 extends over 14 amino acids. CDR3 loop: CASTDWGVQGTQHF. DNA of the CDR3: TGTGCCAGCACGGATTGGGGGGTCCAGGGGACCCAGCATTTT.

J is TRBJ1-6 and V is TRBV7-9, with D perhaps TRBD1 (5 bases). V lost 1 base and J lost 11, with 15 bases in between. Germline V lookup: CDR1 SEHNR, CDR2 FQNEAQ (reference sequence). The CDR3 consists of 15 residues. The CDR3 protein is CASSLGGGETTPLHF. CDR3 DNA: TGTGCCAGCAGCTTAGGAGGAGGGGAGACAACACCCCTCCACTTT.

This rearrangement joins TRBV6-5 to TRBJ1-4; D is perhaps TRBD1 (5 bases). The CDR3 spans 14 residues. Germline V gene lookup returns CDR1 MNHEY and CDR2 SVGAGI. V lost 5 bases and J 8 bases, leaving 15 bases between the germline ends. For the CDR3, the DNA is TGTGCCAGCAGTGAGGGGACCCAGTGGGAAAAACTGTTTTTT. Its translation: CASSEGTQWEKLFF.

This chain joins TRBV7-8 and TRBJ2-5; D assignment may be TRBD1 or TRBD2 (5 bases each). This CDR3 contains 13 residues. V gave up 6 bases and J gave up 5 bases, with 13 bases separating them. Germline CDR1 SGHVS, CDR2 FQNEAQ. The DNA for the CDR3 is TGTGCCAGCAGTTCCGGGGCCCGCGAGACCCAGTACTTC. It is translated as CASSSGARETQYF.

The rearrangement joins TRBV6-5 to TRBJ2-5; D is possibly TRBD1 or TRBD2 (5 bases each). Germline assignment: CDR1 MNHEY and CDR2 SVGAGI. V lost 2 bases, J lost 4 bases, and 14 bases lay in between. There are 15 residues in the CDR3. The CDR3 bases are TGTGCCAGCAGTTACGAAGGGGAGAGAGGAGAGACCCAGTACTTC. Protein product: CASSYEGERGETQYF.

The rearrangement joins TRBV10-3 to TRBJ2-5, with 11 bases aligning to TRBD2. The germline V gene encodes CDR1 ENHRY and CDR2 SYGVKD. CDR3 length: 16 residues. V shed 3 bases, J shed 7 bases, and the junction held 10 bases outside the gene matches. The CDR3 spells CAISDGSGGGSSTQYF. The CDR3 nucleotides are TGTGCCATCAGTGATGGTAGCGGGGGGGGATCATCGACCCAGTACTTC.

The chain combines TRBV4-3 with TRBJ1-4; TRBD1 matches at 7 bases. The V gene's germline CDR1 is LGHNA and CDR2 YSLEER. The CDR3 totals 17 residues. The V segment lost 1 base and the J segment 0 bases; nucleotides outside the gene matches: 5. CDR3: CASSQGEGAATNEKLFF. Written as DNA, the CDR3 is TGCGCCAGCAGCCAAGGGGAGGGGGCGGCAACTAATGAAAAACTGTTTTTT.

V and J are TRBV4-1 and TRBJ2-7; 11 bases map to TRBD1. The CDR3 covers 14 residues. CDR1 is MGHRA and CDR2 is YSYEKL in the germline V gene. The V segment lost 4 bases and the J segment 6 bases; nucleotides outside the gene matches: 5. CDR3 DNA: TGCGCCAGCAGCCCCCGGACAGGGGGCGGCGAGCAGTACTTC. Translating gives CASSPRTGGGEQYF.

As to this clone: An end of the junction does not agree with germline; a read error may underlie this. The chain couples TRBV29-1 to TRBJ1-2; D gene uncertain. This CDR3 spans 11 amino acids. The germline V gene has CDR1 SQVTM and CDR2 ANQGSEA. CDR3 sequence: CSVEWRDGYTF. The CDR3, as DNA: TGCAGCGTTGAGTGGAGGGATGGGTACACCTTC.

The rearrangement links TRBV5-1 to TRBJ2-1; 15 nucleotides align to TRBD2. The CDR3 totals 24 residues. Per the germline V gene, CDR1 is SGHRS and CDR2 is YFSETQ. The junction had 27 bases not matched to a gene; V was cut back by 5 bases and J by 3 bases. The CDR3 sequence: CASSQNGGVTGTSGRFLNYNEQFF. The DNA of the CDR3 is TGCGCCAGCAGTCAGAACGGTGGGGTCACCGGGACTAGCGGGAGGTTTCTCAACTACAATGAGCAGTTCTTC.

In nucleotides, the CDR3 is TGTGCCAGCAGCGCCCAACGGATGGACGAGCAGTACTTC. It codes for CASSAQRMDEQYF. The rearrangement links TRBV11-3 to TRBJ2-7; no definite D call. Trimming left V 5 bases short and J 5 bases short, with 13 bases between. The CDR3 length is 13 residues. CDR1 and CDR2 from the germline V gene are SGHNT and YENEEA.

The chain carries TRBV4-1 and TRBJ2-7, with D uncertain. The V end lost 1 base, the J end lost 0 bases, and 10 bases lay between the germline ends. The V gene's germline CDR1 is MGHRA and CDR2 YSYEKL. There are 15 residues in the CDR3. The CDR3 spells CASSQAPESSYEQYF. CDR3 nucleotide sequence: TGCGCCAGCAGCCAAGCCCCGGAGAGCTCCTACGAGCAGTACTTC.

The chain uses TRBV18 and TRBJ2-7; the D gene is possibly TRBD2 (5 bases). Germline CDR1 and CDR2: KGHSH and LQKENI. V was cut by 6 bases and J by 7 bases, with 13 bases left in between. CDR3 length equals 12 residues. The CDR3 here is CASSATTIEQYF. The CDR3 DNA reads TGTGCCAGCTCGGCGACTACTATTGAGCAGTACTTC.